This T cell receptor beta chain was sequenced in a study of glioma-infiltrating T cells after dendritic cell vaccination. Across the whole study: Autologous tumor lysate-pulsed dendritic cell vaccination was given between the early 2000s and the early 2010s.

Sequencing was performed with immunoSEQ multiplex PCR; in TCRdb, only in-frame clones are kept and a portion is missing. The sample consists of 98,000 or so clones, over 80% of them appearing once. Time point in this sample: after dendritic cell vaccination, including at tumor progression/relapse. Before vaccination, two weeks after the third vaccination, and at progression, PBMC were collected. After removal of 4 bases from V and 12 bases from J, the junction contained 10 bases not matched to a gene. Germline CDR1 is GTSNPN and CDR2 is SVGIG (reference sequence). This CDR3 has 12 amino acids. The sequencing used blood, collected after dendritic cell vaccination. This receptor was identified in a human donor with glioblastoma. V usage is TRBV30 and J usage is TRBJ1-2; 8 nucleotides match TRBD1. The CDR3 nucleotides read TGTGCCTGGATCCAAAGGACAGGGCTTGACACCTTC. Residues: CAWIQRTGLDTF. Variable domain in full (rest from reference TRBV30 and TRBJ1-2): SQTIHQWPATLVQPVGSPLSLECTVEGTSNPNLYWYRQAAGRGLQLLFYSVGIGQISSEVPQNLSASRPQDRQFILSSKKLLLSDSGFYLCAWIQRTGLDTFGSGTRLTVV.